The next 3 T cell receptor beta chains were all read from a single sample in a study of OX40 agonist ivuxolimab in advanced cancers. TCRdb keeps only in-frame clones here, not all; method: immunoSEQ multiplex PCR. Of 55,000 to 70,000 clones in the sample, roughly 90% were seen once. The sequences come from CD4+ or CD8+ T cells sorted from blood, collected in a trial of the OX40 agonist ivuxolimab. The source is an adult with an advanced solid tumor such as melanoma, head and neck, liver or kidney cancer.

V gene TRBV5-3 combines with J gene TRBJ1-5; 8 bases map to TRBD1. TRBV5-3 is classed as an ORF, of uncertain function. After removal of 4 bases from V and 6 bases from J, the junction contained 12 bases not matched to a gene. CDR3 length: 16 amino acids. The CDR3 here is CARSGRGRSEGQPQHF. Here the CDR3 DNA reads TGTGCCAGAAGCGGCAGGGGGCGCTCGGAAGGTCAGCCCCAGCATTTT.

This chain joins TRBV4-3 and TRBJ2-1; TRBD2 agrees at 11 bases. Germline V gene sequence: CDR1 LGHNA, CDR2 YSLEER. Losses at the gene ends were 1 base for V and 6 bases for J; bases not matched to a gene: 14. This CDR3 is built from 19 residues. CDR3 nucleotides: TGCGCCAGCAGCCAAGGGCATAGCGGGGGGGCCGTCATCTCCAATGAGCAGTTCTTC. Residues: CASSQGHSGGAVISNEQFF.

The V and J genes are TRBV7-8 and TRBJ2-5; tentatively, D is TRBD2 (6 bases). The CDR3 covers 12 residues. The germline gives CDR1 SGHVS, CDR2 FQNEAQ. The CDR3 sequence: CSSGGVPETQYF. The CDR3 bases are TGTTCCTCCGGGGGTGTTCCAGAGACCCAGTACTTC.